A selection of T cell receptor beta chains follows, all from one sample in a study of cytomegalovirus exposure and HLA in healthy donors. Produced via immunoSEQ multiplex PCR; TCRdb's table is partial and in-frame only. The sample has roughly 170,000 clones, roughly 80% seen once. The specimen was PBMCs. These receptors all come from a woman younger than 30 in good health and CMV-seropositive. CDR3s include the opening cysteine and the closing phenylalanine or tryptophan. The order of the fields is J gene, D gene, clone size, V gene, CDR3 protein, CDR3 DNA. D genes are given only for firm matches. The listing skips clone size in some rows; elsewhere it reads once, few, many or a size class.

j_gene: TRBJ2-3
d_gene: NA
abundance: NA
v_gene: TRBV15
CDR3aa: CATSREARVADTQYF
CDR3nt: TGTGCCACCAGCAGAGAGGCCAGGGTGGCAGATACGCAGTATTTT

j_gene: TRBJ1-5
d_gene: NA
abundance: NA
v_gene: TRBV4-3
CDR3aa: CASSQDNFQPQHF
CDR3nt: TGCGCCAGCAGCCAAGACAACTTTCAGCCCCAGCATTTT

j_gene: TRBJ1-5
d_gene: NA
abundance: few
v_gene: TRBV14
CDR3aa: CARRGNQPQHF
CDR3nt: TGTGCCAGGAGGGGCAATCAGCCCCAGCATTTT

j_gene: TRBJ2-4
d_gene: TRBD1
abundance: few
v_gene: TRBV18
CDR3aa: CASSSDRAAKNIQYF
CDR3nt: TGTGCCAGCTCATCTGACAGGGCTGCCAAAAACATTCAGTACTTC

j_gene: TRBJ1-6
d_gene: NA
abundance: NA
v_gene: TRBV9
CDR3aa: CASSASPGDHNSPLHF
CDR3nt: TGTGCCAGCAGCGCATCCCCGGGAGACCACAATTCACCCCTCCACTTT

j_gene: TRBJ1-5
d_gene: TRBD1
abundance: NA
v_gene: TRBV7-6
CDR3aa: CASSLRQGGQPQHF
CDR3nt: TGTGCCAGCAGCTTAAGACAGGGTGGGCAGCCCCAGCATTTT

j_gene: TRBJ2-2
d_gene: TRBD2
abundance: NA
v_gene: TRBV5-1
CDR3aa: CASSQPSGGMSGELFF
CDR3nt: TGCGCCAGCAGCCAACCAAGCGGGGGAATGAGCGGGGAGCTGTTTTTT

j_gene: TRBJ2-1
d_gene: NA
abundance: NA
v_gene: TRBV7-9
CDR3aa: CASSLAGGDEQFF
CDR3nt: TGTGCCAGCAGCTTAGCGGGGGGAGATGAGCAGTTCTTC

j_gene: TRBJ2-2
d_gene: TRBD2
abundance: NA
v_gene: TRBV9
CDR3aa: CASSILSAGQNTGELFF
CDR3nt: TGTGCCAGCAGCATTCTGTCAGCGGGGCAAAACACCGGGGAGCTGTTTTTT

j_gene: TRBJ2-2
d_gene: TRBD1
abundance: once
v_gene: TRBV10-3
CDR3aa: CAISGPQGARTGELFF
CDR3nt: TGTGCCATCAGCGGCCCACAGGGGGCAAGAACCGGGGAGCTGTTTTTT

j_gene: TRBJ1-3
d_gene: NA
abundance: once
v_gene: TRBV6-1
CDR3aa: CASKIQGSSGNTIYF
CDR3nt: TGTGCCAGCAAGATCCAGGGTAGCTCTGGAAACACCATATATTTT

j_gene: TRBJ1-2
d_gene: TRBD1
abundance: NA
v_gene: TRBV6-5
CDR3aa: CASTPTGTGLFGYTF
CDR3nt: TGTGCCAGCACTCCAACCGGGACAGGCTTGTTTGGCTACACCTTC

j_gene: TRBJ1-1
d_gene: NA
abundance: NA
v_gene: TRBV27
CDR3aa: CASSLRTPNTEAFF
CDR3nt: TGTGCCAGCAGTTTAAGGACACCTAACACTGAAGCTTTCTTT

j_gene: TRBJ2-4
d_gene: NA
abundance: NA
v_gene: TRBV19
CDR3aa: CASSKAPIGAKNIQYF
CDR3nt: TGTGCCAGTAGTAAAGCCCCAATTGGAGCCAAAAACATTCAGTACTTC

j_gene: TRBJ1-2
d_gene: TRBD1
abundance: once
v_gene: TRBV19
CDR3aa: CASSIDRHQGAVTYGYTF
CDR3nt: TGTGCCAGTAGTATAGATCGTCATCAGGGGGCTGTTACCTATGGCTACACCTTC

j_gene: TRBJ1-4
d_gene: NA
abundance: NA
v_gene: TRBV27
CDR3aa: CASSSAGAGEKLFF
CDR3nt: TGTGCCAGCAGTTCAGCGGGCGCGGGTGAAAAACTGTTTTTT

j_gene: TRBJ1-1
d_gene: NA
abundance: few
v_gene: TRBV6-1
CDR3aa: CASSEGSVTEAFF
CDR3nt: TGTGCCAGCAGTGAGGGGAGTGTCACTGAAGCTTTCTTT

j_gene: TRBJ2-4
d_gene: TRBD2
abundance: few
v_gene: TRBV6-4
CDR3aa: CASSVAGGQRLNNIQYF
CDR3nt: TGTGCCAGCAGTGTAGCGGGGGGGCAACGTTTAAACAACATTCAGTACTTC

j_gene: TRBJ1-2
d_gene: TRBD1
abundance: few
v_gene: TRBV5-4
CDR3aa: CASRTGGTLSYTF
CDR3nt: TGTGCCAGCAGGACAGGGGGGACATTGAGCTACACCTTC

j_gene: TRBJ2-7
d_gene: TRBD2
abundance: NA
v_gene: TRBV18
CDR3aa: CASSPPNSGEGSEQYF
CDR3nt: TGTGCCAGCTCACCCCCCAATAGCGGGGAAGGCTCCGAGCAGTACTTC

j_gene: TRBJ1-5
d_gene: NA
abundance: NA
v_gene: TRBV19
CDR3aa: CASKSGSAGTSNQPQHF
CDR3nt: TGTGCCAGTAAGTCAGGGTCGGCGGGGACCTCCAATCAGCCCCAGCATTTT

j_gene: TRBJ1-6
d_gene: TRBD1
abundance: NA
v_gene: TRBV5-1
CDR3aa: CASSLGQGNNSPLHF
CDR3nt: TGCGCCAGCAGCTTGGGACAGGGAAATAATTCACCCCTCCACTTT

j_gene: TRBJ2-3
d_gene: NA
abundance: NA
v_gene: TRBV7-9
CDR3aa: CASSYTANTQYF
CDR3nt: TGTGCCAGCAGTTACACAGCAAATACGCAGTATTTT

j_gene: TRBJ1-2
d_gene: NA
abundance: NA
v_gene: TRBV4-1
CDR3aa: CASSQDSGGQNYGYTF
CDR3nt: TGCGCCAGCAGCCAAGATTCCGGGGGGCAAAACTATGGCTACACCTTC

j_gene: TRBJ1-6
d_gene: TRBD1
abundance: NA
v_gene: TRBV11-2
CDR3aa: CASRSPNRGRNSPLHF
CDR3nt: TGTGCCAGCAGGTCACCAAACAGGGGGAGAAATTCACCCCTCCACTTT

j_gene: TRBJ2-7
d_gene: TRBD1
abundance: NA
v_gene: TRBV5-5
CDR3aa: CASSFGGQGLLHEQYF
CDR3nt: TGTGCCAGCAGCTTTGGTGGACAGGGGCTTCTCCACGAGCAGTACTTC

j_gene: TRBJ1-2
d_gene: NA
abundance: NA
v_gene: TRBV9
CDR3aa: CASSVVGGQGYTF
CDR3nt: TGTGCCAGCAGCGTAGTTGGAGGGCAAGGCTACACCTTC

j_gene: TRBJ2-7
d_gene: TRBD1
abundance: NA
v_gene: TRBV5-1
CDR3aa: CASTGGSYEQYF
CDR3nt: TGCGCCAGCACAGGGGGTTCCTACGAGCAGTACTTC

j_gene: TRBJ2-1
d_gene: NA
abundance: NA
v_gene: TRBV5-4
CDR3aa: CASSRRDNGDNEQFF
CDR3nt: TGTGCCAGCAGTCGCCGGGACAACGGGGACAATGAGCAGTTCTTC

j_gene: TRBJ2-7
d_gene: NA
abundance: NA
v_gene: TRBV7-8
CDR3aa: CASSLALWHEQYF
CDR3nt: TGTGCCAGCAGCCTCGCTCTGTGGCACGAGCAGTACTTC

j_gene: TRBJ1-2
d_gene: NA
abundance: once
v_gene: TRBV7-8
CDR3aa: CASSLGGYGYTF
CDR3nt: TGTGCCAGCAGCTTGGGAGGATATGGCTACACCTTC

j_gene: TRBJ2-7
d_gene: NA
abundance: NA
v_gene: TRBV14
CDR3aa: CASSQDPGSSYEQYF
CDR3nt: TGTGCCAGCAGCCAAGATCCGGGGAGCTCCTACGAGCAGTACTTC

j_gene: TRBJ2-7
d_gene: NA
abundance: NA
v_gene: TRBV21-1
CDR3aa: CASSIRGGGTYEQYF
CDR3nt: TGTGCCAGCAGCATCCGGGGGGGTGGAACCTACGAGCAGTACTTC

j_gene: TRBJ1-6
d_gene: NA
abundance: NA
v_gene: TRBV27
CDR3aa: CASRVGSASVPLHF
CDR3nt: TGTGCCAGCAGGGTGGGCAGTGCCTCTGTACCCCTCCACTTT

j_gene: TRBJ2-1
d_gene: TRBD2
abundance: NA
v_gene: TRBV5-1
CDR3aa: CASSLERGAPVGDEQFF
CDR3nt: TGCGCCAGCAGCTTAGAGCGGGGGGCCCCTGTAGGGGATGAGCAGTTCTTC

j_gene: TRBJ2-3
d_gene: NA
abundance: NA
v_gene: TRBV5-6
CDR3aa: CASSLFSDTQYF
CDR3nt: TGTGCCAGCAGCTTGTTCTCAGATACGCAGTATTTT

j_gene: TRBJ2-3
d_gene: NA
abundance: NA
v_gene: TRBV5-1
CDR3aa: CASSLGGPPTDTQYF
CDR3nt: TGCGCCAGCAGCTTGGGGGGGCCACCCACAGATACGCAGTATTTT

j_gene: TRBJ2-1
d_gene: NA
abundance: NA
v_gene: TRBV6-5
CDR3aa: CASRTGSSEQFF
CDR3nt: TGTGCCAGCAGGACGGGATCGAGTGAGCAGTTCTTC

j_gene: TRBJ1-2
d_gene: TRBD1
abundance: few
v_gene: TRBV28
CDR3aa: CASSRPTGGNYGYTF
CDR3nt: TGTGCCAGCAGTCGACCTACAGGGGGTAACTATGGCTACACCTTC

j_gene: TRBJ2-1
d_gene: NA
abundance: NA
v_gene: TRBV29-1
CDR3aa: CSVERGLAWGEQFF
CDR3nt: TGCAGCGTTGAAAGAGGTCTAGCGTGGGGTGAGCAGTTCTTC

j_gene: TRBJ2-7
d_gene: NA
abundance: NA
v_gene: TRBV10-3
CDR3aa: CAMATREAYEQYF
CDR3nt: TGTGCCATGGCGACAAGGGAGGCCTACGAGCAGTACTTC

j_gene: TRBJ2-3
d_gene: TRBD2
abundance: NA
v_gene: TRBV5-1
CDR3aa: CASSLAGGPLGRDTQYF
CDR3nt: TGCGCCAGCAGCCTAGCGGGGGGACCCCTGGGGCGAGATACGCAGTATTTT

j_gene: TRBJ2-2
d_gene: NA
abundance: NA
v_gene: TRBV6-1
CDR3aa: CASSDRTNTGELFF
CDR3nt: TGTGCCAGCAGTGACCGTACGAACACCGGGGAGCTGTTTTTT

j_gene: TRBJ1-2
d_gene: NA
abundance: NA
v_gene: TRBV5-8
CDR3aa: CASSLVTVGSNYGYTF
CDR3nt: TGTGCCAGCAGCTTGGTTACAGTTGGAAGTAACTATGGCTACACCTTC

j_gene: TRBJ2-5
d_gene: NA
abundance: NA
v_gene: TRBV5-6
CDR3aa: CASSLAAVSQETQYF
CDR3nt: TGTGCCAGCAGCTTGGCAGCGGTTTCCCAAGAGACCCAGTACTTC

j_gene: TRBJ2-2
d_gene: NA
abundance: NA
v_gene: TRBV9
CDR3aa: CASTPGGLPGELFF
CDR3nt: TGTGCCAGCACCCCGGGGGGCCTCCCGGGGGAGCTGTTTTTT

j_gene: TRBJ2-4
d_gene: NA
abundance: NA
v_gene: TRBV18
CDR3aa: CASSPRASETKNIQYF
CDR3nt: TGTGCCAGCTCACCTCGTGCCAGCGAGACCAAAAACATTCAGTACTTC

j_gene: TRBJ1-1
d_gene: NA
abundance: NA
v_gene: TRBV7-2
CDR3aa: CASSLTGLGTEAFF
CDR3nt: TGTGCCAGCAGCTTAACAGGGTTAGGCACTGAAGCTTTCTTT